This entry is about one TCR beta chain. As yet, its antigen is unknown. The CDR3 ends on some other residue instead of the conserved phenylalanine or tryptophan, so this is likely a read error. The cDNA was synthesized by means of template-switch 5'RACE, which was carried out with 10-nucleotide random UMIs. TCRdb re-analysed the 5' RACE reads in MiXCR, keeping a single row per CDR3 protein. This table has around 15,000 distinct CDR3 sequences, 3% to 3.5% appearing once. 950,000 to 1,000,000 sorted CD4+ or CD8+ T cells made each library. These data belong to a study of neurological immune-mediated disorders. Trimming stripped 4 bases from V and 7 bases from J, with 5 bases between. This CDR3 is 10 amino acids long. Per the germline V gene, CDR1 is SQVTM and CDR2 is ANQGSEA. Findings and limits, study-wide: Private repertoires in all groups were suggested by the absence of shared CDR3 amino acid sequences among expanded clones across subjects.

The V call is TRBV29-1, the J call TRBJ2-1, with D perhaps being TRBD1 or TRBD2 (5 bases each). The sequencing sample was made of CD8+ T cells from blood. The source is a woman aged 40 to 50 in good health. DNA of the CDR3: TGCAGCGTTGGGGGGAATGAGCAGTTCCTT. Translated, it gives CSVGGNEQFL.